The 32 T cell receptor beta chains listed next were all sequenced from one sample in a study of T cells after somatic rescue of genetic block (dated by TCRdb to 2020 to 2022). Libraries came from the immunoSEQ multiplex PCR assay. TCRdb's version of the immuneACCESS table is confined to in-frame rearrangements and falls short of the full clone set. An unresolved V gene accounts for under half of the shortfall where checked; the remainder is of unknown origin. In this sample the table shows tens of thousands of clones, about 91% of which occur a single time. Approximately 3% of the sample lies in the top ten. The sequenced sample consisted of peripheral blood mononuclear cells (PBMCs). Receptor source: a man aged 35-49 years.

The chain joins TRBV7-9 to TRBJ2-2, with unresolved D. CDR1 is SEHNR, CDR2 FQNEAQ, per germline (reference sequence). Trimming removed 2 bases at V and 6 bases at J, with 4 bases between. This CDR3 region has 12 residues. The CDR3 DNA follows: TGTGCCAGCAGCTTAAAGGCCGGGGAGCTGTTTTTT. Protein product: CASSLKAGELFF.

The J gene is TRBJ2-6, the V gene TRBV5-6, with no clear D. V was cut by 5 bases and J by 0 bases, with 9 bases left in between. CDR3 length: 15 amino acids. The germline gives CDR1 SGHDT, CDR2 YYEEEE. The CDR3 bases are TGTGCCAGCAGTTATTTAGACTCTGGGGCCAACGTCCTGACTTTC. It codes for CASSYLDSGANVLTF.

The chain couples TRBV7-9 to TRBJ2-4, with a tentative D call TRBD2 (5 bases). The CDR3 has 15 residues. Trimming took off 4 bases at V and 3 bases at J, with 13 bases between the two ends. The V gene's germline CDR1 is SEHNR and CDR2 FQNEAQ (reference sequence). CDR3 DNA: TGTGCCAGCAGCTGGGGAGCTTCGGGCAAAAACATTCAGTACTTC. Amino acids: CASSWGASGKNIQYF. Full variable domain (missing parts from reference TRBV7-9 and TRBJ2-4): DTGVSQNPRHKITKRGQNVTFRCDPISEHNRLYWYRQTLGQGPEFLTYFQNEAQLEKSRLLSDRFSAERPKGSFSTLEIQRTEQGDSAMYLCASSWGASGKNIQYFGAGTRLSVL.

The CDR3 region is CSVEANERGNEQFF. The CDR3 DNA reads as TGCAGCGTTGAAGCCAACGAACGGGGCAATGAGCAGTTCTTC. The chain links TRBV29-1 to TRBJ2-1, with D perhaps matching TRBD2 (5 bases). Between the trimmed V and J ends, which lost 1 base and 6 bases, there was a span of 13 bases. Germline values: CDR1 SQVTM, CDR2 ANQGSEA. The CDR3 is 14 amino acids.

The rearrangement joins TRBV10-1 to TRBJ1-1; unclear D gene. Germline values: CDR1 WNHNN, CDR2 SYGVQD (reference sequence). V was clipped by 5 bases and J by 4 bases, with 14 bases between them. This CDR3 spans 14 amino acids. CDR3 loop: CASSTDPVSTEAFF. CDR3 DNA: TGCGCCAGCAGTACGGATCCCGTCAGCACTGAAGCTTTCTTT.

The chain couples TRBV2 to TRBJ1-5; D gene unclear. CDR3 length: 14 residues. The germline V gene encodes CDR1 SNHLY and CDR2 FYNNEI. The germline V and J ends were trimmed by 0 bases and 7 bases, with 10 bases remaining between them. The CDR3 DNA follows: TGTGCCAGCAGTGAAGCCACGGCGGGGCAGCCCCAGCATTTT. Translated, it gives CASSEATAGQPQHF. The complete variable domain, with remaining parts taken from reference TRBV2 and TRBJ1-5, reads EPEVTQTPSHQVTQMGQEVILRCVPISNHLYFYWYRQILGQKVEFLVSFYNNEISEKSEIFDDQFSVERPDGSNFTLKIRSTKLEDSAMYFCASSEATAGQPQHFGDGTRLSIL.

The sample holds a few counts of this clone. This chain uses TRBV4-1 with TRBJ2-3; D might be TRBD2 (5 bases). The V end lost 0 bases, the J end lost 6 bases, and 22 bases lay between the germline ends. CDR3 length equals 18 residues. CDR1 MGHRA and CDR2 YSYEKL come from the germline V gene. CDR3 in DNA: TGCGCCAGCAGCCAAGACCCTCCCCGACTACCGCGGCCGGATACGCAGTATTTT. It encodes CASSQDPPRLPRPDTQYF.

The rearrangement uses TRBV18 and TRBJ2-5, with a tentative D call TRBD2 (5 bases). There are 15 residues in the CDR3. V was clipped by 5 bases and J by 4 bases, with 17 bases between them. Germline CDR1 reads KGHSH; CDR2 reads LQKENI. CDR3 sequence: CASSARRVGIETQYF. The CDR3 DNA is TGTGCCAGCTCAGCGCGACGGGTCGGGATAGAGACCCAGTACTTC.

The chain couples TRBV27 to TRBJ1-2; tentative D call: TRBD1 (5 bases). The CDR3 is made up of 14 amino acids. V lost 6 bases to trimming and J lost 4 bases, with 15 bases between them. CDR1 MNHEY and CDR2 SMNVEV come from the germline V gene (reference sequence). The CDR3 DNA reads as TGTGCCAGCAGGCCCCAGACAGTCCCCTATGGCTACACCTTC. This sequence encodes CASRPQTVPYGYTF.

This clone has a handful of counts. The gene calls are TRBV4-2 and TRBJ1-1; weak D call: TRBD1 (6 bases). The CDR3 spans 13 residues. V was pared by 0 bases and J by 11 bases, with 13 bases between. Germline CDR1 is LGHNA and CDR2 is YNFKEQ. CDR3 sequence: CASSQDRGALAFF. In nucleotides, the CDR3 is TGTGCCAGCAGCCAAGATCGGGGGGCATTGGCTTTCTTT.

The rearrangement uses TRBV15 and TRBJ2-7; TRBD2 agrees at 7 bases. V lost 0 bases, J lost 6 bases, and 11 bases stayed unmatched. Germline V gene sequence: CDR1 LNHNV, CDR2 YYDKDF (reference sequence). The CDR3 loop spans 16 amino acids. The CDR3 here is CATSRDPRAGVGEQYF. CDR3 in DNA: TGTGCCACCAGCAGAGATCCCCGGGCGGGAGTGGGCGAGCAGTACTTC.

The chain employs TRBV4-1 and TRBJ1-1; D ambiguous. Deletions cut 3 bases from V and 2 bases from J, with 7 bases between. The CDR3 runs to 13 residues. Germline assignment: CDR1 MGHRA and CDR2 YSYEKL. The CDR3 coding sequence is TGCGCCAGCAGCCACCAAGGAAACACTGAAGCTTTCTTT. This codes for CASSHQGNTEAFF.

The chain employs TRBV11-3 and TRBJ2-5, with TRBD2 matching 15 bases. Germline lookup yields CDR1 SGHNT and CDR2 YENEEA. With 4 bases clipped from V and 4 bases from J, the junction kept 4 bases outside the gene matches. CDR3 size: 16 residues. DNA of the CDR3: TGTGCCAGCAGCTCGGGACTAGCGGGGGGTTCAGAGACCCAGTACTTC. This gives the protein CASSSGLAGGSETQYF. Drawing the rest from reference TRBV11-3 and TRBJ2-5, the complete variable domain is EAGVVQSPRYKIIEKKQPVAFWCNPISGHNTLYWYLQNLGQGPELLIRYENEEAVDDSQLPKDRFSAERLKGVDSTLKIQPAELGDSAVYLCASSSGLAGGSETQYFGPGTRLLVL.

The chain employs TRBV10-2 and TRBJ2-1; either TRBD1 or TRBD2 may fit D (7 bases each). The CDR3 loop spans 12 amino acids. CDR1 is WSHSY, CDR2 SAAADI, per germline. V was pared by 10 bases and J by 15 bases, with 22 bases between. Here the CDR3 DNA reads TGCGCCACCTCTGAGGGGGCGGGAGTTTTGTTCTTC. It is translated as CATSEGAGVLFF.

The CDR3 bases are TGTGCCAGCAGTGAAGCGCAGGGAGGGGGACGGGCCCAGTACTTC. This encodes CASSEAQGGGRAQYF. The rearrangement uses TRBV2 and TRBJ2-5, with D possibly matching TRBD2 (7 bases). V dropped 0 bases and J dropped 9 bases, with 17 bases sitting between them. The CDR3 covers 15 residues. Germline V gives CDR1 SNHLY, CDR2 FYNNEI.

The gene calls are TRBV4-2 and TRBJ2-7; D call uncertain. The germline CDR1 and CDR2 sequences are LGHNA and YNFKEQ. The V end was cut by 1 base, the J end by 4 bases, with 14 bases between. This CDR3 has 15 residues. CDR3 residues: CASSQAWPGSYEQYF. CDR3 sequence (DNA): TGTGCCAGCAGCCAAGCCTGGCCAGGATCATACGAGCAGTACTTC.

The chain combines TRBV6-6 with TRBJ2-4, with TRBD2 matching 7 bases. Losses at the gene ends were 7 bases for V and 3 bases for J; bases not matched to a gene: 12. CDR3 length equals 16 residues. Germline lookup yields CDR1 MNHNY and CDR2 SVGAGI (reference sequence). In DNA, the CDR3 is TGTGCCAGCACCCCAGTCTCCCGGGGGGACAAAAACATTCAGTACTTC. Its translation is CASTPVSRGDKNIQYF.

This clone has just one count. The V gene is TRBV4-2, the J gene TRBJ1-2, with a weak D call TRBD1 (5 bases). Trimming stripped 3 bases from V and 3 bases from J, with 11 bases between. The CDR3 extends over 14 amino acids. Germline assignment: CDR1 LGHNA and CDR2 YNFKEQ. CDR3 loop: CASSQGRGDYGYTF. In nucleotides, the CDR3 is TGTGCCAGCAGCCAGGGCCGAGGGGACTATGGCTACACCTTC.

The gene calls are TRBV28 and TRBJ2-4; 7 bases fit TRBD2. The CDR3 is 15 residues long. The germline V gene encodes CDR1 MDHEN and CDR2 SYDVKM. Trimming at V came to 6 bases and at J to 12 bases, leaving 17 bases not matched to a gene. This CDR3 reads CASRGRGSSLVDQYF. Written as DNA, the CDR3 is TGTGCCAGCAGGGGACGCGGGAGCAGTCTAGTTGATCAGTACTTC.

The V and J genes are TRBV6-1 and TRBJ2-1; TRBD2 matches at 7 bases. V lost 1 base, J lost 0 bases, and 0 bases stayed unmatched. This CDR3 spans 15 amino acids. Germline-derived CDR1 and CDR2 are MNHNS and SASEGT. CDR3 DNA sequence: TGTGCCAGCAGTGAAGGGGGGGGCTCCTACAATGAGCAGTTCTTC. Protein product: CASSEGGGSYNEQFF.

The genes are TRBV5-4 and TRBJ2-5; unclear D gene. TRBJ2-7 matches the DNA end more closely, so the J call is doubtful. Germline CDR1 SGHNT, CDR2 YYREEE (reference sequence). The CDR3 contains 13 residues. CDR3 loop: CASSRQQGDEQYF. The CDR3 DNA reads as TGTGCCAGCAGCCGACAACAAGGAGACGAGCAGTACTTC.

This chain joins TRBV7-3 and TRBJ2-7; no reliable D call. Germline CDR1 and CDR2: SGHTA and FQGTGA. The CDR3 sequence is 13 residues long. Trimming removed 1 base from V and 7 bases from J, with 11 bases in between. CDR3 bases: TGTGCCAGCAGCTTAATTATGGGCGCGGAGCAGTACTTC. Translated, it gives CASSLIMGAEQYF.

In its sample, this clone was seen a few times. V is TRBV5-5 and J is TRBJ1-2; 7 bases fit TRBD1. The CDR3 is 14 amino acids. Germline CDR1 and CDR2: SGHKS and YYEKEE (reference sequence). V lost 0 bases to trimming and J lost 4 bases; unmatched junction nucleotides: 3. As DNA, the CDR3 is TGTGCCAGCAGCTTGGTGGGACAGTCCTATGGCTACACCTTC. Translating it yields CASSLVGQSYGYTF. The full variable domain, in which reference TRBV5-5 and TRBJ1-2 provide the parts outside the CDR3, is DAGVTQSPTHLIKTRGQQVTLRCSPISGHKSVSWYQQVLGQGPQFIFQYYEKEERGRGNFPDRFSARQFPNYSSELNVNALLLGDSALYLCASSLVGQSYGYTFGSGTRLTVV.

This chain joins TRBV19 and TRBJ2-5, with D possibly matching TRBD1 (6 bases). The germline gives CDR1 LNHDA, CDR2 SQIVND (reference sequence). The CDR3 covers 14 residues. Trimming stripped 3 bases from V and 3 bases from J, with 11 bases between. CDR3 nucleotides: TGTGCCAGTAGTATCATGGACAGCGAAGAGACCCAGTACTTC. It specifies CASSIMDSEETQYF.

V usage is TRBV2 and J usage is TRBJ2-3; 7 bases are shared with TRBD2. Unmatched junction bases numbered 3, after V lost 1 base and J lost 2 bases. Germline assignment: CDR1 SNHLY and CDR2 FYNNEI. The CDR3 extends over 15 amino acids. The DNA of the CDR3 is TGTGCCAGCAGTGAAGGGCGGGAGATCACAGATACGCAGTATTTT. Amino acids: CASSEGREITDTQYF.

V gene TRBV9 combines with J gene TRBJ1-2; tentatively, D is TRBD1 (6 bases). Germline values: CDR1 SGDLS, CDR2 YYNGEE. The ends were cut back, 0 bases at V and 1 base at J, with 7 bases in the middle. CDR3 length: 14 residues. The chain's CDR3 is CASSVGGGNYGYTF. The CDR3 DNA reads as TGTGCCAGCAGCGTAGGAGGGGGTAACTATGGCTACACCTTC.

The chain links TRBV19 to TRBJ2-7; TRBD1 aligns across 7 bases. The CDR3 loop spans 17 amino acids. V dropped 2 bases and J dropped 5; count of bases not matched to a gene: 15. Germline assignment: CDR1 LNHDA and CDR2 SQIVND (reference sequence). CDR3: CASSILSGTVPPHEQYF. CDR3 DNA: TGTGCCAGTAGTATATTGTCCGGGACAGTTCCACCCCACGAGCAGTACTTC. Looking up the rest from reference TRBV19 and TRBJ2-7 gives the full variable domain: DGGITQSPKYLFRKEGQNVTLSCEQNLNHDAMYWYRQDPGQGLRLIYYSQIVNDFQKGDIAEGYSVSREKKESFPLTVTSAQKNPTAFYLCASSILSGTVPPHEQYFGPGTRLTVT.

The CDR3: CASSLDGLGAEAFF. The CDR3 nucleotides read TGCGCCAGCAGCTTGGATGGGTTAGGAGCTGAAGCTTTCTTT. This sequence joins TRBV5-1 and TRBJ1-1; no clear D. The CDR3 extends over 14 amino acids. Trimming took 0 bases from V and 6 from J, leaving 12 bases between them. Germline CDR1 is SGHRS and CDR2 is YFSETQ.

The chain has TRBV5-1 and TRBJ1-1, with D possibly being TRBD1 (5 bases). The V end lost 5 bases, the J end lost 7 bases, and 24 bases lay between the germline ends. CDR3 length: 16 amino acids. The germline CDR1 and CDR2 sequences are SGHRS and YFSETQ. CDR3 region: CASRRDVGGIGGEAFF. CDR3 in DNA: TGCGCCAGCAGGCGAGACGTGGGGGGAATTGGCGGTGAAGCTTTCTTT.

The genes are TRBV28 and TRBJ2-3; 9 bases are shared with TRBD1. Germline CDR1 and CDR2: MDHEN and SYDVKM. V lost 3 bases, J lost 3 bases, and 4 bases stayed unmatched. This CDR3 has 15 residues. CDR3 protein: CASSFRDRVTDTQYF. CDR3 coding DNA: TGTGCCAGCAGTTTCCGGGACAGGGTAACAGATACGCAGTATTTT.

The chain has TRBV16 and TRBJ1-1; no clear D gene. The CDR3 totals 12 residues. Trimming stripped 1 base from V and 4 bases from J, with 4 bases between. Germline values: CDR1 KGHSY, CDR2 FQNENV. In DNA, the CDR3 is TGTGCCAGCAGCCAATTCAGCACTGAAGCTTTCTTT. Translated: CASSQFSTEAFF.

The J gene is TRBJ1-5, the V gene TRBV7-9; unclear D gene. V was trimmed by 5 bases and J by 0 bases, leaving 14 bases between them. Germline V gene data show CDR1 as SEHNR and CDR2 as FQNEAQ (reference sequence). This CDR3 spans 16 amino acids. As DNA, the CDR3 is TGTGCCAGCAGCGGGTCGGGGAAGAGTAGCAATCAGCCCCAGCATTTT. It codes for CASSGSGKSSNQPQHF.